This T cell receptor beta chain was sequenced for a study of tumor-infiltrating lymphocytes in glioblastoma multiforme. TCR beta libraries were built from RNA through three nested multiplex PCR rounds using modified ARM-PCR. TCRdb re-derived calls from the multiplex PCR reads in MiXCR, one entry per CDR3 protein. Of around 15,000 distinct CDR3 sequences listed, approximately 71% are singletons. Trimming removed 6 bases at V and 0 bases at J, with 12 bases between. Germline loops: CDR1 MNHEY, CDR2 SVGEGT. This CDR3 is 14 amino acids long. The V gene is TRBV6-2 or TRBV6-3, the J gene TRBJ2-7; D uncertain. Sequences were obtained from brain tumor tissue. The source is a male donor with glioblastoma. CDR3 amino acids: CASSRTEISYEQYF. CDR3 bases: TGTGCCAGCAGCCGGACGGAGATCTCCTACGAGCAGTACTTC.